This T cell receptor beta chain was captured in a study of CD8+ T cells in alopecia areata. Overall study context: It was oral tofacitinib, at 5 to 10 mg twice daily, that treated patients received.

Indicated treatment: oral pan-JAK inhibitor, 5-10 mg twice daily. From alopecia areata patients, lesional scalp punch biopsies and peripheral blood were collected. Isolation of CD4+ and CD8+ T cells from PBMCs was achieved by sorting. The study's findings and limits: With patients, TCR sharing proved less clear than in mice, a difference possibly related to HLA.

Germline CDR1 reads SQVTM; CDR2 reads ANQGSEA. This CDR3 is built from 14 residues. V shed 3 bases and J 3 bases; nucleotides not matched to a gene: 4. The sample holds a few counts of this clone. The antigen remains undetermined. cDNA serving as the sequencing template came from extracted, reverse transcribed RNA. Data came from immunoSEQ multiplex PCR; TCRdb stores just in-frame clones and leaves some out. Of around 100,000 clones in the sample, over 75% are singletons; the top ten hold over 8.5%. This TCR was sampled from a human donor with alopecia areata. The V and J genes are TRBV29-1 and TRBJ2-7, with TRBD2 matching over 11 bases. The material sequenced was CD8+ T cells sorted from blood, taken between weeks 30 and 35, from a patient treated with tofacitinib. CDR3 nucleotides: TGCAGCGTTGAGGCTAGCGGGAGGAACTACGAGCAGTACTTC. This translates into CSVEASGRNYEQYF.